Each of the 5 T cell receptor beta chains below was sequenced from the same sample in a study of tumor and adjacent non-tumor tissue in lung cancer. Three rounds of nested PCR, following a modified ARM-PCR protocol, produced the TCRbeta library. TCRdb used MiXCR to reprocess the multiplex PCR reads, holding one entry per CDR3 protein. The sample holds approximately 44,000 distinct CDR3 sequences, less than 65% seen once. The template was RNA from unsorted bulk tissue. The normal lung tissue was taken more than 3 cm from the tumor edge. The sample consisted of distant non-tumor lung tissue. Receptors originate from a man in his fifties or sixties with non-small cell lung cancer.

This clonotype showed up many times. This sequence joins TRBV6-6 and TRBJ1-3; tentative D call: TRBD1 (6 bases). Trimming removed 5 bases at V and 0 bases at J, with 11 bases between. The germline V gene encodes CDR1 MNHNY and CDR2 SVGAGI (reference sequence). CDR3 length: 15 amino acids. Written as DNA, the CDR3 is TGTGCCAGCAGTACCGCCAGGGGCTCTGGAAACACCATATATTTT. This sequence encodes CASSTARGSGNTIYF.

On this clonotype itself: This may be a read error, as it is one base from a much larger clone. The chain combines TRBV5-1 with TRBJ1-5; D is unresolved. V was pared by 0 bases and J by 2 bases, with 6 bases between. This CDR3 has 14 residues. CDR1 is SGHRS, CDR2 YFSETQ, per germline. The CDR3 spells CASSLDGCNQPQHF. The DNA of the CDR3 is TGCGCCAGCAGCTTGGACGGCTGCAATCAGCCCCAGCATTTT.

About this clonotype: This clone may be a read error of a much larger clone one base away. This CDR3 is missing its conserved last phenylalanine or tryptophan, likely due to a read error. V and J are TRBV6-1 and TRBJ2-2; D is unclear. The V and J ends lost 4 bases and 5 bases respectively, with 5 bases between them. This CDR3 comprises 12 residues. CDR1 is MNHNS and CDR2 is SASEGT in the germline V gene. DNA of the CDR3: TGTGCCAGCAGTGGATTTACCGGGGAGCTGTTTTTA. It specifies CASSGFTGELFL.

This clonotype was counted many times. The genes are TRBV11-2 and TRBJ2-1; no firm D call. CDR3 length: 14 residues. The V end lost 5 bases, the J end lost 8 bases, and 16 bases lay between the germline ends. Germline-derived CDR1 and CDR2 are SGHAT and FQNNGV. The CDR3 region is CASSIRLNEDEQFF. CDR3 nucleotides: TGTGCCAGCAGCATTAGGCTCAATGAGGATGAGCAGTTCTTC.

CDR3 region: CATNKFPPPGDTQYF. CDR3 DNA: TGTGCCACCAACAAATTCCCCCCACCGGGAGATACGCAGTATTTT. The genes are TRBV28 and TRBJ2-3; D gene uncertain. Germline values: CDR1 MDHEN, CDR2 SYDVKM. CDR3 length equals 15 residues. V was pared by 10 bases and J by 5 bases, with 22 bases between.